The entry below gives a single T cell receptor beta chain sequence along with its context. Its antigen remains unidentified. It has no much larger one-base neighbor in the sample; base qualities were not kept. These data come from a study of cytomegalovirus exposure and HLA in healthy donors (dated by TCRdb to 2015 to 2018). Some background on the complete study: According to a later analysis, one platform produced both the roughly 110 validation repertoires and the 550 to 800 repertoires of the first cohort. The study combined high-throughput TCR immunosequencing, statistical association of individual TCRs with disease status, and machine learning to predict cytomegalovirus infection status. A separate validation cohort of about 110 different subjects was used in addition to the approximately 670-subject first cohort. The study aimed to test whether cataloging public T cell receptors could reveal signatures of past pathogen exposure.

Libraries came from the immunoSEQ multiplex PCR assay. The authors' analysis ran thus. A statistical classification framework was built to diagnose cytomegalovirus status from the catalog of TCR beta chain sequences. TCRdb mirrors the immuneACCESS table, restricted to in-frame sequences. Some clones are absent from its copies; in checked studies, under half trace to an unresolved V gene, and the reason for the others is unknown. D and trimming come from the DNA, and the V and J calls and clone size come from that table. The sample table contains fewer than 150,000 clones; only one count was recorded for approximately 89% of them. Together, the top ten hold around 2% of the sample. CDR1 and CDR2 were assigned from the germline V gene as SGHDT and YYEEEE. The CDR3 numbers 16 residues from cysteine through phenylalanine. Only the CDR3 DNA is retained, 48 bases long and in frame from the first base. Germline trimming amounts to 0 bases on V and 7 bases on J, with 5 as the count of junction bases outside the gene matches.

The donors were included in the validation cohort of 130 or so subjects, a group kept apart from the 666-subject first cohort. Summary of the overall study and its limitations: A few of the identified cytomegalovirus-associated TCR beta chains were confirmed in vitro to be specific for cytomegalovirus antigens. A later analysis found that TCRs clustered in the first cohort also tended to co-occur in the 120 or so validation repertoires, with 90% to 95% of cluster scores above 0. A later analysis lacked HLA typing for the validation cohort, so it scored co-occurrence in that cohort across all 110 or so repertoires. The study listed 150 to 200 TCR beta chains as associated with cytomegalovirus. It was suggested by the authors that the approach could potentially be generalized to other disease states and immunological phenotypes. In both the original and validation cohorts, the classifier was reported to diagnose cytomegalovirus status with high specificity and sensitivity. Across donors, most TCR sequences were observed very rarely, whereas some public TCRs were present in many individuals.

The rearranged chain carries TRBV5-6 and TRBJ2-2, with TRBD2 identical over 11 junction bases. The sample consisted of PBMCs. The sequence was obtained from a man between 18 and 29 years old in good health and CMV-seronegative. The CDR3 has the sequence CASSLVAGGLGGELFF. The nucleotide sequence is TGTGCCAGCAGCTTGGTAGCGGGAGGGCTTGGCGGGGAGCTGTTTTTT.